The next 23 T cell receptor beta chains were all read from a single sample in a study of blood T cell repertoires in COVID-19. TCRdb's table, derived via immunoSEQ multiplex PCR, lists solely in-frame clones and lacks some. The table has under 200,000 clones, 75% to 95% seen once; the top ten hold approximately 0.5%. Sequencing used peripheral blood. Source of these receptors: a man aged 50 to 60 with acute or convalescent COVID-19.

This chain joins TRBV28 and TRBJ2-7, with D uncertain. This CDR3 has 15 residues. Germline CDR1 reads MDHEN; CDR2 reads SYDVKM. Trimming left V 2 bases short and J 0 bases short, with 11 bases between. CDR3 in amino acids: CASSLVGPGSYEQYF. In DNA form, the CDR3 reads TGTGCCAGCAGTTTAGTCGGCCCGGGCTCCTACGAGCAGTACTTC.

The rearrangement uses TRBV7-2 and TRBJ2-7; no firm D call. The CDR3 has 14 amino acids. Germline V CDR1 and CDR2: SGHTA, FQGNSA. V shed 5 bases and J shed 3 bases, with 14 bases lying between them. The CDR3 sequence is CASSVGALGYEQYV. CDR3 DNA sequence: TGTGCCAGCAGCGTAGGCGCCCTCGGCTACGAGCAGTACGTC.

CDR3 sequence (DNA): TGTGCCAGCAGCTCGACAGGGTATGAGCAGTTCTTC. It translates to CASSSTGYEQFF. This rearrangement joins TRBV11-2 to TRBJ2-1; TRBD1 matches at 7 bases. After removal of 4 bases from V and 8 bases from J, the junction contained 2 bases not matched to a gene. CDR3 length equals 12 residues. The germline V gene has CDR1 SGHAT and CDR2 FQNNGV.

The rearrangement uses TRBV28 and TRBJ2-5, with a possible D match to TRBD2 (6 bases). Per the germline V gene, CDR1 is MDHEN and CDR2 is SYDVKM. The CDR3 consists of 14 residues. The V end lost 3 bases, the J end lost 4 bases, and 12 bases lay between the germline ends. CDR3 sequence reads: CASSFPRRGETQYF. The CDR3 region has the DNA TGTGCCAGCAGTTTCCCACGGAGGGGAGAGACCCAGTACTTC.

The J gene is TRBJ1-2, the V gene TRBV18, with D maybe TRBD1 (5 bases). There are 17 residues in the CDR3. The ends were cut back, 2 bases at V and 4 bases at J, with 20 bases in the middle. Germline V lookup: CDR1 KGHSH, CDR2 LQKENI. CDR3 amino acids: CASSPDAGRHTRYGYTF. The CDR3 coding sequence is TGTGCCAGCTCACCAGACGCAGGGAGGCATACTCGCTATGGCTACACCTTC.

J is TRBJ1-3 and V is TRBV6-5, with D tentatively TRBD1 (6 bases). This CDR3 contains 11 residues. Germline V lookup: CDR1 MNHEY, CDR2 SVGAGI. Trimming took 10 bases from V and 5 from J, leaving 9 bases between them. The CDR3 nucleotides read TGTGCCACTGGACAGCGAAACACCATATATTTT. It yields the protein CATGQRNTIYF.

The chain carries TRBV28 and TRBJ2-7; maybe TRBD2 (6 bases). Trimming removed 5 bases at V and 3 bases at J, with 14 bases between. The CDR3 is made up of 14 amino acids. Germline V gives CDR1 MDHEN, CDR2 SYDVKM. The CDR3 DNA is TGTGCCAGCAGTCTCCGGGGGACGAACTACGAGCAGTACGTC. Translation: CASSLRGTNYEQYV.

The chain couples TRBV6-1 to TRBJ1-6, with 8 nucleotides matching TRBD1. This CDR3 contains 14 residues. V gave up 3 bases and J gave up 6 bases; unmatched junction bases: 1. Per germline, CDR1 MNHNS and CDR2 SASEGT. CDR3 in DNA: TGTGCCAGCAGTGAGACAGGGGCTAATTCACCCCTCCACTTT. Amino acid sequence: CASSETGANSPLHF.

The J gene is TRBJ2-5, the V gene TRBV11-3, with 7 bases matching TRBD1. CDR3 size: 14 residues. CDR1 is SGHNT, CDR2 YENEEA, per germline. With 0 bases clipped from V and 3 bases from J, the junction kept 1 base outside the gene matches. The CDR3 DNA sequence: TGTGCCAGCAGCTTAGACGGGACAGAAGAGACCCAGTACTTC. Its translation is CASSLDGTEETQYF.

The table lists this clone with a count of one. The chain is built from TRBV9 and TRBJ2-1; D is possibly TRBD2 (7 bases). Germline V gene sequence: CDR1 SGDLS, CDR2 YYNGEE. Between the trimmed V and J ends, which lost 4 bases and 1 base, there was a span of 15 bases. This CDR3 is 16 amino acids long. CDR3 residues: CASSQGGAGSYNEQFF. DNA for the CDR3: TGTGCCAGCAGCCAAGGGGGGGCAGGTTCCTACAATGAGCAGTTCTTC. Supplemented by reference TRBV9 and TRBJ2-1, the full variable domain reads DSGVTQTPKHLITATGQRVTLRCSPRSGDLSVYWYQQSLDQGLQFLIQYYNGEERAKGNILERFSAQQFPDLHSELNLSSLELGDSALYFCASSQGGAGSYNEQFFGPGTRLTVL.

The chain joins TRBV5-4 to TRBJ2-2, with a possible D match to TRBD1 (6 bases). V was clipped by 3 bases and J by 3 bases, with 12 bases between them. Per the germline V gene, CDR1 is SGHNT and CDR2 is YYREEE (reference sequence). There are 15 residues in the CDR3. The CDR3 sequence: CASSSQGLDTGELFF. In nucleotides, the CDR3 is TGTGCCAGCAGCTCTCAGGGGTTGGACACCGGGGAGCTGTTTTTT. Supplemented by reference TRBV5-4 and TRBJ2-2, the full variable domain reads ETGVTQSPTHLIKTRGQQVTLRCSSQSGHNTVSWYQQALGQGPQFIFQYYREEENGRGNFPPRFSGLQFPNYSSELNVNALELDDSALYLCASSSQGLDTGELFFGEGSRLTVL.

J is TRBJ1-2 and V is TRBV6-1; no clear D. The CDR3 contains 12 residues. The V gene lost 2 bases and the J gene lost 3 bases, with 4 bases spanning the gap. The germline gives CDR1 MNHNS, CDR2 SASEGT. CDR3 sequence: CASSETYYGYTF. CDR3 DNA: TGTGCCAGCAGTGAAACATACTATGGCTACACCTTC.

The J gene is TRBJ1-3, the V gene TRBV7-8; 7 nucleotides align to TRBD1. The CDR3 covers 16 residues. Germline CDR1 and CDR2: SGHVS and FQNEAQ. The V segment lost 2 bases and the J segment 0 bases; nucleotides outside the gene matches: 4. DNA for the CDR3: TGTGCCAGCAGCTTAAGGGGGACAGACTCTGGAAACACCATATATTTT. Protein: CASSLRGTDSGNTIYF.

The CDR3 reads CASSYIQGLPTEAFF. The CDR3 DNA is TGTGCCAGCAGTTACATCCAGGGGCTTCCTACTGAAGCTTTCTTT. The chain carries TRBV6-5 and TRBJ1-1, with a tentative D call TRBD1 (6 bases). V was clipped by 2 bases and J by 5 bases, with 15 bases between them. Germline V gene data show CDR1 as MNHEY and CDR2 as SVGAGI. The CDR3 contains 15 residues.

The chain links TRBV6-2 or TRBV6-3 to TRBJ2-7; possible D gene TRBD2, 6 bases. Germline CDR1 reads MNHEY; CDR2 reads SVGEGT. This CDR3 is built from 17 residues. V lost 6 bases and J 3 bases, leaving 24 bases between the germline ends. The CDR3 sequence is CASSNSPWTTTFYEQYV. The DNA for the CDR3 is TGTGCCAGCAGCAACAGCCCTTGGACTACAACTTTCTACGAGCAGTACGTC.

The chain recombines TRBV2 with TRBJ2-5; 12 nucleotides match TRBD2. The CDR3 sequence is 17 residues long. J lost 2 bases, V lost 8 bases, and 12 bases had no gene match. Germline CDR1 and CDR2: SNHLY and FYNNEI. The CDR3 nucleotides are TGTGCCAGCGATGGGCTAGCGGGAGGGCCTCGTCAAGAGACCCAGTACTTC. Amino acid sequence: CASDGLAGGPRQETQYF.

V usage is TRBV27 and J usage is TRBJ2-1; TRBD2 matches 9 bases. Losses at the gene ends were 2 bases for V and 6 bases for J; bases not matched to a gene: 5. The germline gives CDR1 MNHEY, CDR2 SMNVEV (reference sequence). The CDR3 is made up of 15 amino acids. The DNA of the CDR3 is TGTGCCAGCAGTTTAGGCGGGAGGGCCTTCAATGAGCAGTTCTTC. It yields the protein CASSLGGRAFNEQFF.

The chain is built from TRBV18 and TRBJ1-2; D remains ambiguous. V was trimmed by 0 bases and J by 4 bases, leaving 12 bases between them. This CDR3 has 15 residues. Germline V gives CDR1 KGHSH, CDR2 LQKENI. The CDR3 region is CASSPPGAGSYGYTF. CDR3 bases: TGTGCCAGCTCACCACCGGGAGCAGGCAGCTATGGCTACACCTTC.

The rearrangement joins TRBV6-2 or TRBV6-3 to TRBJ1-1; D possibly corresponds to TRBD1 (5 bases). The CDR3 length is 14 residues. V dropped 2 bases and J dropped 4 bases, with 11 bases sitting between them. In germline, CDR1 is MNHEY, CDR2 SVGEGT. The CDR3 DNA is TGTGCCAGCAGTTACAGGGGCGAAAGCACTGAAGCTTTCTTT. This translates into CASSYRGESTEAFF.

The V call is TRBV7-9, the J call TRBJ1-6, with D perhaps matching TRBD1 (5 bases). The CDR3 loop spans 15 amino acids. V lost 6 bases to trimming and J lost 6 bases, with 15 bases between them. Germline V CDR1 and CDR2: SEHNR, FQNEAQ (reference sequence). Written as DNA, the CDR3 is TGTGCCAGCAGGTTTGGGGGGGAGACTAATTCACCCCTCCACTTT. This translates into CASRFGGETNSPLHF.

Here the CDR3 reads CASSAHTNTGELFF. The CDR3 bases are TGTGCCAGCAGCGCACATACGAACACCGGGGAGCTGTTTTTT. This chain joins TRBV11-2 and TRBJ2-2; D gene ambiguous. CDR1 SGHAT and CDR2 FQNNGV come from the germline V gene. CDR3 length: 14 residues. V was clipped by 5 bases and J by 0 bases, with 7 bases between them.

The rearrangement uses TRBV7-9 and TRBJ2-7; D call uncertain. The CDR3 totals 13 residues. Germline values: CDR1 SEHNR, CDR2 FQNEAQ (reference sequence). V lost 4 bases to trimming and J lost 4 bases, with 11 bases between them. This CDR3 is CASSSSHNYEQYV. DNA of the CDR3: TGTGCCAGCAGCTCTTCCCACAATTACGAGCAGTACGTC.

The chain has TRBV2 and TRBJ2-5; 8 bases agree with TRBD1. The CDR3 length is 15 residues. Per germline, CDR1 SNHLY and CDR2 FYNNEI. V dropped 7 bases and J dropped 2; count of bases not matched to a gene: 9. The CDR3 coding sequence is TGTGCCAGCACGTCGCAGGGGGCGACTCAAGAGACCCAGTACTTC. Its translation is CASTSQGATQETQYF.